The rows below give T cell receptor beta chains drawn from one sample of a study of cytomegalovirus exposure and HLA in healthy donors. Assay used: immunoSEQ multiplex PCR; TCRdb lists only in-frame clones, some missing. The data hold around 150,000 clones, with approximately 76% observed a single time. The sample taken for sequencing was PBMCs. Receptors were obtained from a man aged 60 to 69 in good health and CMV-seronegative. CDR3s include the opening cysteine and the closing phenylalanine or tryptophan. The D gene is left open where the match is weak. Size tells how often a clone was seen (once, few, many) or the class of an expanded clone, and some rows leave it out.

j_call v_call d_call clone_size cdr3_nt cdr3_aa
TRBJ2-1 TRBV2 NA NA TGTGCCAGCGGGGAGGGACACTACCCCTACAATGAGCAGTTCTTC CASGEGHYPYNEQFF
TRBJ2-7 TRBV15 NA once TGTGCCACCAGCAGAGAATCAAGCGCCAGCGACGAGCAGTACTTC CATSRESSASDEQYF
TRBJ2-7 TRBV5-1 TRBD2 NA TGCGCCAGCAGCTTGGCCGGGACTAGGAGCGAGCAGTACTTC CASSLAGTRSEQYF
TRBJ1-6 TRBV25-1 TRBD1 NA TGTGCCAGCATTGGACAGGACTATTCACCCCTCCACTTT CASIGQDYSPLHF
TRBJ2-3 TRBV29-1 TRBD2 NA TGCAGCGTTGATAGCGGGGGAGTCACAGATACGCAGTATTTT CSVDSGGVTDTQYF
TRBJ2-7 TRBV7-9 TRBD1 NA TGTGCCAGCAGCTTCCTTATCGGGACAGGGGGGTACGAGCAGTACTTC CASSFLIGTGGYEQYF
TRBJ1-3 TRBV7-2 NA NA TGTGCCAGCAGCACTGACCCCGCGGGAGGAAACACCATATATTTT CASSTDPAGGNTIYF
TRBJ1-3 TRBV11-2 NA NA TGTGCCAGCAGCTTACGGTCTGCTGGAAACACCATATATTTT CASSLRSAGNTIYF
TRBJ2-1 TRBV21-1 NA NA TGTGCCAGCAGCAAAGGGTGGGTGACAGGACTCTACAATGAGCAGTTCTTC CASSKGWVTGLYNEQFF
TRBJ2-1 TRBV5-6 TRBD2 NA TGTGCCAGCAGCCCTTTTAGCGGGGTCGTCAAAGAGCAGTTCTTC CASSPFSGVVKEQFF
TRBJ2-1 TRBV12-5 TRBD2 few TGTGCTAGTGGGTTGACTAGCGGGAGTTTGGAGGGTGAGCAGTTCTTC CASGLTSGSLEGEQFF
TRBJ2-7 TRBV9 NA NA TGTGCCAGCAGCGGAGGTGGCGACGAGCAGTACTTC CASSGGGDEQYF
TRBJ2-7 TRBV7-2 NA NA TGTGCCAGCAGCTTAGTTAGGGGGGGGACTTACGAGCAGTACTTC CASSLVRGGTYEQYF
TRBJ2-2 TRBV7-9 NA NA TGTGCCAGCAGTACCACAGGGTACACCGGGGAGCTGTTTTTT CASSTTGYTGELFF
TRBJ1-2 TRBV6-5 NA NA TGTGCCAGCAGTTACTCGTCGAAGGACAACGGCTACACCTTC CASSYSSKDNGYTF
TRBJ1-4 TRBV10-3 TRBD1 NA TGTGCCATCATTTCCGGAGACAGGGGTGAAAAACTGTTTTTT CAIISGDRGEKLFF
TRBJ2-7 TRBV7-9 TRBD1 NA TGTGCCAGCAGCTATCTGGGACAGATTGGTACGCTGCAGTACTTC CASSYLGQIGTLQYF
TRBJ1-3 TRBV6-5 NA NA TGTGCCAGCAGTCCTCGGTGGTCTGGAAACACCATATATTTT CASSPRWSGNTIYF
TRBJ1-1 TRBV19 NA NA TGTGCCAGTAGTATCCACGACAGGTACATGAACACTGAAGCTTTCTTT CASSIHDRYMNTEAFF
TRBJ2-7 TRBV11-3 NA NA TGTGCCAGCAGCCTCGCGTCAGGAGGGCCCTACGAGCAGTACTTC CASSLASGGPYEQYF
TRBJ1-2 TRBV7-9 TRBD1 NA TGTTCCAGCAGCTTCTACCCCGACAGGGCCTATGGCTACACCTTC CSSSFYPDRAYGYTF
TRBJ1-5 TRBV28 TRBD1 NA TGTGCCAGCAGCCTGACAGGGTTTTGGACTCAGCCCCAGCATTTT CASSLTGFWTQPQHF
TRBJ2-3 TRBV2 TRBD1 NA TGTGCCAGCAGTGGACAGGGACCCACAGATACGCAGTATTTT CASSGQGPTDTQYF
TRBJ1-1 TRBV5-1 TRBD1 NA TGCGCCAGCAGGGCCGGGACAGGGGTGACTGAAGCTTTCTTT CASRAGTGVTEAFF
TRBJ2-7 TRBV27 TRBD2 NA TGTGCCAGCAGTCCCTTGGGAGCGGGGGTCTCCTACGAGCAGTACTTC CASSPLGAGVSYEQYF
TRBJ2-5 TRBV19 TRBD1 NA TGTGCCAGTACCCCGGGACAGGGACGCCCAGAGACCCAGTACTTC CASTPGQGRPETQYF
TRBJ2-1 TRBV11-3 TRBD1 NA TGTGCCAGCAGCTCGAGAGGCGGGACAGGGGGATCGAATGAGCAGTTCTTC CASSSRGGTGGSNEQFF
TRBJ1-2 TRBV27 NA NA TGTGCCAGCAGTTTGGACAGCCGGTATGGCTACACCTTC CASSLDSRYGYTF
TRBJ1-3 TRBV28 TRBD1 NA TGTGCCAGCAGTCTTGAACAGGGGTGGGGAAACACCATATATTTT CASSLEQGWGNTIYF
TRBJ2-1 TRBV7-2 TRBD2 NA TGTGCCAGCAGCTTAGCGGTAGCTAGCGGGGGGGTTAATGAGCAGTTCTTC CASSLAVASGGVNEQFF
TRBJ2-3 TRBV6-1 TRBD2 NA TGTGCCAGCAGTGAGGGGACTAGCGACGGTCCAGATACGCAGTATTTT CASSEGTSDGPDTQYF
TRBJ2-5 TRBV19 NA NA TGTGCCAGTAATCGGGGGGCCCAAGAGACCCAGTACTTC CASNRGAQETQYF
TRBJ2-2 TRBV6-6 NA NA TGTGCCAGCAGTTGGGGCAGGCAGGACGGGGAGCTGTTTTTT CASSWGRQDGELFF
TRBJ1-5 TRBV7-8 NA NA TGTGCCAGCAGCTTAGGGCGGTCCAATCAGCCCCAGCATTTT CASSLGRSNQPQHF
TRBJ2-3 TRBV7-2 TRBD2 NA TGTGCCAGCAGCGCCGTAGCGGGAGGGCCCTCTGATACGCAGTATTTT CASSAVAGGPSDTQYF
TRBJ2-3 TRBV28 TRBD1 few TGTGCCAGCAGACTGTTGACCGGGACAGGTGGCACAGATACGCAGTATTTT CASRLLTGTGGTDTQYF
TRBJ2-3 TRBV19 TRBD2 NA TGTGCCAGTAGTATAGATCGGACTAGCCCCATACGCACAGATACGCAGTATTTT CASSIDRTSPIRTDTQYF